This TCR beta chain was documented in a study of regulatory T cells in long-lasting Graves disease. Study findings and constraints: Accuracy was perhaps lowered by the small sample size. Persistent disease favored TRBV28, TRBJ1-2 and TRBJ2-5.

A remark on this clonotype: What it binds is unknown.

Specified time point: persistent/refractory GD, antithyroid drugs over 5 years with positive TRAb. With RNA extracted from PBMCs as input, the TCR library was made. Graves' disease was diagnosed by American Thyroid Association guidelines. Researchers made TCR beta libraries by using iRepertoire HTBI primers and running Arm-PCR on CDR3 regions. TCRdb independently ran MiXCR on the multiplex PCR reads; one entry per CDR3 protein. The top ten hold approximately 14% of the sample, which has about 460,000 distinct CDR3 sequences, about 20% seen once. Germline CDR1 SGHKS, CDR2 YYEKEE (reference sequence). The CDR3 loop spans 16 amino acids. V was pared by 6 bases and J by 2 bases, with 13 bases of the junction left unmatched.

This TCR came from a female donor with Graves disease. The rearrangement uses TRBV5-5 and TRBJ2-5, with 7 bases matching TRBD1. The material sequenced was peripheral blood mononuclear cells (PBMCs), taken when the disease was refractory, from a patient treated with antithyroid drugs. The CDR3 spells CASNFPPDRLQETQYF. CDR3 coding DNA: TGTGCCAGCAACTTCCCACCGGACAGGCTGCAAGAGACCCAGTACTTC.